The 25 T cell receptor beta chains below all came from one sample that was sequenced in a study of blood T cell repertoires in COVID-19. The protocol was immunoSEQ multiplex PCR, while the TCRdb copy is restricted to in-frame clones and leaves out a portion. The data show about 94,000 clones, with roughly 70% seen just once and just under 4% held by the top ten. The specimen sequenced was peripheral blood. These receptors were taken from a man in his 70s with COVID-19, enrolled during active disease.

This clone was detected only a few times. CDR3 in amino acids: CSASSVINQPQHF. CDR3 bases: TGCAGTGCTAGTTCCGTAATCAATCAGCCCCAGCATTTT. The chain joins TRBV20-1 to TRBJ1-5, with D hard to call. CDR3 length: 13 residues. CDR1 DFQATT and CDR2 SNEGSKA come from the germline V gene (reference sequence). Trimming cost V 3 bases and J 3 bases, with 9 bases left between them.

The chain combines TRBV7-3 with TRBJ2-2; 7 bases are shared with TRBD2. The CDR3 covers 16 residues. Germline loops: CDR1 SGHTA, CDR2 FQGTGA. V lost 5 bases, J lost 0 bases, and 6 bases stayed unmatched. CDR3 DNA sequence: TGTGCCAGCAGCCCTACAGCGGGGTCGAACACCGGGGAGCTGTTTTTT. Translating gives CASSPTAGSNTGELFF.

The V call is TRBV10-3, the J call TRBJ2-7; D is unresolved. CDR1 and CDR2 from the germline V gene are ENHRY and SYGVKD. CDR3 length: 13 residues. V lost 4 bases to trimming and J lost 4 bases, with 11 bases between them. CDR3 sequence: CAISGTETYEQYF. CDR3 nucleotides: TGTGCCATCAGTGGAACTGAGACTTACGAGCAGTACTTC.

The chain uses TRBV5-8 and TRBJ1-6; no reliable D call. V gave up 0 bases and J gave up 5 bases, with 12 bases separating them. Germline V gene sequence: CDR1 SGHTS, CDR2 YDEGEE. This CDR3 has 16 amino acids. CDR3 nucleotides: TGTGCCAGCAGCTTGGGGACTGTTTACCATAATTCACCCCTCCACTTT. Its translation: CASSLGTVYHNSPLHF.

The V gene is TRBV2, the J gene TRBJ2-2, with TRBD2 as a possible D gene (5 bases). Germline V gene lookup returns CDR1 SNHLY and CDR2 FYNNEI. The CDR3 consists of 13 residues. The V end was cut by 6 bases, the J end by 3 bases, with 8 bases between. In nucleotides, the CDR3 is TGTGCCAGCAGGGAGGATTACACCGGGGAGCTGTTTTTT. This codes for CASREDYTGELFF.

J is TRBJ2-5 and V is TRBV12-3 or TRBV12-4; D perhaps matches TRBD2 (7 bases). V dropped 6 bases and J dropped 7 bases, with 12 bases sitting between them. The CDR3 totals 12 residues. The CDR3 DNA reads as TGTGCCAGCAGGAGGGGGGAGGGGACCCAGTACTTC. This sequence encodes CASRRGEGTQYF.

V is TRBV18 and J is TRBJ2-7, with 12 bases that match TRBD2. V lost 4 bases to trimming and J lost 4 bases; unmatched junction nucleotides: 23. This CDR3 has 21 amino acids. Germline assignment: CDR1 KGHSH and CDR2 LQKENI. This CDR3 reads CASSLKTALGLAGPETYEQYF. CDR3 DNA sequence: TGTGCCAGCTCACTTAAGACAGCTTTGGGACTAGCGGGTCCTGAGACTTACGAGCAGTACTTC.

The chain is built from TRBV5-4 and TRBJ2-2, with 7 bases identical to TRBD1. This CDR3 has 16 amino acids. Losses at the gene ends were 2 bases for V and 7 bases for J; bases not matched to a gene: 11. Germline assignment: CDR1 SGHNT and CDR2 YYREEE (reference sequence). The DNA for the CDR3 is TGTGCCAGCAGCTTAGGGCTACAGGGGCCTAGCGGGGAGCTGTTTTTT. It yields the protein CASSLGLQGPSGELFF.

CDR3 protein: CASSLAQVNQPQHF. The CDR3 bases are TGTGCCAGCAGCTTAGCGCAGGTTAATCAGCCCCAGCATTTT. The chain joins TRBV7-2 to TRBJ1-5; the D is unclear. This CDR3 spans 14 amino acids. V was shortened by 0 bases and J by 4 bases, with 7 bases between the two germline ends. Germline CDR1 reads SGHTA; CDR2 reads FQGNSA.

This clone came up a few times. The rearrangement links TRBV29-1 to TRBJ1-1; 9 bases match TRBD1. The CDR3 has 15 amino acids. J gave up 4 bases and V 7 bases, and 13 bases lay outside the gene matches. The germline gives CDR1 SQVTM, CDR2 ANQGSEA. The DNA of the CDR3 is TGCAGCGACCGGGACAGGGCCCGAGCGGGCACTGAAGCTTTCTTT. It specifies CSDRDRARAGTEAFF.

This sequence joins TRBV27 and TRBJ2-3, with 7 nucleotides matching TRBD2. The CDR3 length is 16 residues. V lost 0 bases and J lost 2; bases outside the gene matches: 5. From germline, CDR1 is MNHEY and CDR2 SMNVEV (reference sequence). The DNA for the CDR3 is TGTGCCAGCAGTTTATCTACTAGCGTCCCCACAGATACGCAGTATTTT. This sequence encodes CASSLSTSVPTDTQYF.

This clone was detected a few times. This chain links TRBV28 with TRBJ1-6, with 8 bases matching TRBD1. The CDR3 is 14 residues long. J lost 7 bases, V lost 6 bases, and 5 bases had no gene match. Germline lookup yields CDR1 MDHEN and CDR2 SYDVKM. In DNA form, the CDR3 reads TGTGCCAGCAGGGTCACAGGGGGGAATTCACCCCTCCACTTT. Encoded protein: CASRVTGGNSPLHF.

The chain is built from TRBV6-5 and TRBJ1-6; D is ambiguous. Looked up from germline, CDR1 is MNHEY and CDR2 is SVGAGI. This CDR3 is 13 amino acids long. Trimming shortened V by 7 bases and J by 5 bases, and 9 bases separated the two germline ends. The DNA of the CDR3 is TGTGCCAGCAAACGGGATAATAATTCACCCCTCCACTTT. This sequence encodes CASKRDNNSPLHF.

The CDR3 bases are TGTGCCAGCAGCTTTGGGAGGGATGGTTCACCCCTCCACTTT. This sequence encodes CASSFGRDGSPLHF. V usage is TRBV7-9 and J usage is TRBJ1-6, with D unresolved. The CDR3 totals 14 residues. The V gene's germline CDR1 is SEHNR and CDR2 FQNEAQ (reference sequence). Trimming removed 3 bases at V and 9 bases at J, with 12 bases between.

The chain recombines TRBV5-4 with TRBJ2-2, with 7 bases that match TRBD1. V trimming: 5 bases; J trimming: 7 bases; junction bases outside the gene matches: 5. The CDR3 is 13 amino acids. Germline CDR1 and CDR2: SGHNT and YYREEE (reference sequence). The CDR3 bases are TGTGCCAGCAGACAGGGGACGGTCGGGGAGCTGTTTTTT. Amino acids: CASRQGTVGELFF.

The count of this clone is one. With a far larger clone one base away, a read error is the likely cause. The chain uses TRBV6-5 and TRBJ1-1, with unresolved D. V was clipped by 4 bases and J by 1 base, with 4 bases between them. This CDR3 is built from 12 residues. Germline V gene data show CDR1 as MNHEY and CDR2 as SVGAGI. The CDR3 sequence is CASSSGNTEAFF. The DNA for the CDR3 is TGTGCCAGCAGTTCGGGGAACACTGAAGCTTTCTTT.

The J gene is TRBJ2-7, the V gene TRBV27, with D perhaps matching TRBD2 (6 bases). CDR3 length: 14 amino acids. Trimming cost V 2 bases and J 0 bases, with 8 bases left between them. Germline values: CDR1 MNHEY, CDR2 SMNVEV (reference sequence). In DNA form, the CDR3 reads TGTGCCAGCAGTTTAGCAGCGGGCTCCTACGAGCAGTACTTC. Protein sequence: CASSLAAGSYEQYF.

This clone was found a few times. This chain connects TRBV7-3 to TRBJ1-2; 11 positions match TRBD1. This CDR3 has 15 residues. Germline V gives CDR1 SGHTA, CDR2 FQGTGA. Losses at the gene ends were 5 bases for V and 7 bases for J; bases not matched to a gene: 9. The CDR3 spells CASSPSGTGGFGYTF. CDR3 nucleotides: TGTGCCAGCAGCCCCTCCGGGACAGGGGGTTTTGGCTACACCTTC.

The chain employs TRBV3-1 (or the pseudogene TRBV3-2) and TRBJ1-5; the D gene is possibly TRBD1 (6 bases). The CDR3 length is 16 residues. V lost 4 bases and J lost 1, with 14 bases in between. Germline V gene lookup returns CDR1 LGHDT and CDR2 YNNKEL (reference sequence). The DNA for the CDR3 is TGTGCCAGCAGCCCCTCCAGGGGACCGAGCAATCAGCCCCAGCATTTT. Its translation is CASSPSRGPSNQPQHF.

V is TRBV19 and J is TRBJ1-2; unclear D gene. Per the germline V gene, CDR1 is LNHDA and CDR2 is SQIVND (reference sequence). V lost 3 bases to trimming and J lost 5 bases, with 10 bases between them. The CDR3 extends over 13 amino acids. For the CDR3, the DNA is TGTGCCAGTAGTATTGATAGCCTGTATGGCTACACCTTC. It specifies CASSIDSLYGYTF.

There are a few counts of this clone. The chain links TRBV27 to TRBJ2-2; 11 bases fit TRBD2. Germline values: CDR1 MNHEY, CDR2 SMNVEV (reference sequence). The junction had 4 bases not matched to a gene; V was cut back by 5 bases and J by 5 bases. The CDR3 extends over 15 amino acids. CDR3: CASSPRTSGTGELFF. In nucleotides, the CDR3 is TGTGCCAGCAGTCCCAGGACTAGCGGGACCGGGGAGCTGTTTTTT.

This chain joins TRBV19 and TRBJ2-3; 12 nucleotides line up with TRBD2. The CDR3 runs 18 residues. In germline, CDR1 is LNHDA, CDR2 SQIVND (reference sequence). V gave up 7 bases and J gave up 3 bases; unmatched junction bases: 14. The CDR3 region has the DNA TGTGCCAGTACCCACGCGGCTAGCGGGAGGGCAAGGACAGATACGCAGTATTTT. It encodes CASTHAASGRARTDTQYF.

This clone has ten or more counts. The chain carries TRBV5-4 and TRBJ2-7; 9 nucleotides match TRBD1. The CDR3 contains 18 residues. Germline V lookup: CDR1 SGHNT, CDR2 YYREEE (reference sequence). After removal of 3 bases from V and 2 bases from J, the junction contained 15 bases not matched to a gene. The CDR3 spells CASSSRDRAIPKPYEQYF. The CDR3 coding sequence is TGTGCCAGCAGCTCCCGGGACAGGGCCATCCCGAAACCCTACGAGCAGTACTTC.

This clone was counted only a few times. The CDR3 DNA sequence: TGCGCCAGCTTAGCGGGAGGGCCAAACACCGGGGAGCTGTTTTTT. It is translated as CASLAGGPNTGELFF. The V gene is TRBV5-1, the J gene TRBJ2-2; 11 nucleotides line up with TRBD2. There are 15 residues in the CDR3. The ends lost 7 bases at V and 2 bases at J; junction bases unmatched: 4. CDR1 SGHRS and CDR2 YFSETQ come from the germline V gene.

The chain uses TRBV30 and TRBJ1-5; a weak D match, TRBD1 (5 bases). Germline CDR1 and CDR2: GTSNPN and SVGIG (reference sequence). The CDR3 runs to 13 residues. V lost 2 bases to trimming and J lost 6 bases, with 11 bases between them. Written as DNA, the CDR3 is TGTGCCTGGAGTACCAGGGAAGGTCAGCCCCAGCATTTT. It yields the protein CAWSTREGQPQHF. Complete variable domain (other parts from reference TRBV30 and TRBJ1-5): SQTIHQWPATLVQPVGSPLSLECTVEGTSNPNLYWYRQAAGRGLQLLFYSVGIGQISSEVPQNLSASRPQDRQFILSSKKLLLSDSGFYLCAWSTREGQPQHFGDGTRLSIL.